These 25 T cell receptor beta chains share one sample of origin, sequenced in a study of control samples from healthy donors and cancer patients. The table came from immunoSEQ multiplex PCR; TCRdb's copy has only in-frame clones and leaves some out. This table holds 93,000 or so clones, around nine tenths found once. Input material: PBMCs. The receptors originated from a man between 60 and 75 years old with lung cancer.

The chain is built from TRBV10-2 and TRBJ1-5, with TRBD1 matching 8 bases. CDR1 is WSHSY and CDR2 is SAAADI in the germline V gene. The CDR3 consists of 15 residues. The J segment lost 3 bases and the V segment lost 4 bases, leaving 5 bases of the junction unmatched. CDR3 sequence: CASSALDRVNQPQHF. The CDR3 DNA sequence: TGCGCCAGCAGTGCGTTGGACAGGGTCAATCAGCCCCAGCATTTT.

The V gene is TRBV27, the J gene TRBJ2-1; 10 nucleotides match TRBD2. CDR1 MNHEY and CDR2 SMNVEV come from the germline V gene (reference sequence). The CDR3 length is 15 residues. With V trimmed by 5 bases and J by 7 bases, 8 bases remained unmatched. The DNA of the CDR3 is TGTGCCAGCAGTCGTCTAGCGGGGGTAAGGAATGAGCAGTTCTTC. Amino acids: CASSRLAGVRNEQFF.

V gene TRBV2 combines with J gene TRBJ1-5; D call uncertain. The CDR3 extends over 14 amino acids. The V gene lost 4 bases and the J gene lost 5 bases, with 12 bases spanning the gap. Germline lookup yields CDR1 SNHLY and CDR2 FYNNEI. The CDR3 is CASSAPDTYQPQHF. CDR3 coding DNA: TGTGCCAGCAGTGCCCCAGACACATATCAGCCCCAGCATTTT.

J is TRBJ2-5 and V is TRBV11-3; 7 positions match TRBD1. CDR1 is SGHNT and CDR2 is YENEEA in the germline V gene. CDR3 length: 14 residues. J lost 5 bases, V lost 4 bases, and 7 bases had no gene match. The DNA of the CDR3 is TGTGCCAGCAGCTCCTCGGGACAGAAGGAGACCCAGTACTTC. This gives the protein CASSSSGQKETQYF.

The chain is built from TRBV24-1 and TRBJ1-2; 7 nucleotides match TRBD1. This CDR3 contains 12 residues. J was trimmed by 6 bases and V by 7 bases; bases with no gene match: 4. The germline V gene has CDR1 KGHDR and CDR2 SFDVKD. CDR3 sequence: CATSLQGNGYTF. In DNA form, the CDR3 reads TGTGCCACCAGCCTACAGGGGAATGGCTACACCTTC.

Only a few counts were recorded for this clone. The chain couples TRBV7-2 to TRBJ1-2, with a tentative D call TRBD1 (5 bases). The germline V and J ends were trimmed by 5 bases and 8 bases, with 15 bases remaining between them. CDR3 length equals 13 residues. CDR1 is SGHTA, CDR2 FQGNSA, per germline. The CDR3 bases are TGTGCCAGCAGCCCCGAGGGGCGATTCGGCTACACCTTC. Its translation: CASSPEGRFGYTF.

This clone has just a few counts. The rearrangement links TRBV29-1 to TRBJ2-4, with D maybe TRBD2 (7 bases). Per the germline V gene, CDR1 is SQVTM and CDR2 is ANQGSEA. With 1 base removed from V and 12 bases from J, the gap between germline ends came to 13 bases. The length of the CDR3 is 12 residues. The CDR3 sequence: CSVEVGGQTQYF. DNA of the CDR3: TGCAGCGTTGAAGTGGGGGGGCAAACTCAGTACTTC. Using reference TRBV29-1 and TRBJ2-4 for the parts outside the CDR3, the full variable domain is SAVISQKPSRDICQRGTSLTIQCQVDSQVTMMFWYRQQPGQSLTLIATANQGSEATYESGFVIDKFPISRPNLTFSTLTVSNMSPEDSSIYLCSVEVGGQTQYFGAGTRLSVL.

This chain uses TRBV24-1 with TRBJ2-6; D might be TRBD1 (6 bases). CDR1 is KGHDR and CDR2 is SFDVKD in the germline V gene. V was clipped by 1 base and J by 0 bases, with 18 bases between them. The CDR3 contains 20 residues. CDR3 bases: TGTGCCACCAGTGATTTAGGGAGAAACCAGGGGCGCTCTGGGGCCAACGTCCTGACTTTC. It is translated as CATSDLGRNQGRSGANVLTF.

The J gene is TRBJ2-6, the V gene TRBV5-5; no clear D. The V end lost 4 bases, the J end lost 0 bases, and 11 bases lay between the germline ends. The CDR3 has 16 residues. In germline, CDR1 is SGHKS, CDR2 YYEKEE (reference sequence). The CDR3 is CASSVDVASGANVLTF. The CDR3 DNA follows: TGTGCCAGCAGCGTTGACGTCGCCTCTGGGGCCAACGTCCTGACTTTC.

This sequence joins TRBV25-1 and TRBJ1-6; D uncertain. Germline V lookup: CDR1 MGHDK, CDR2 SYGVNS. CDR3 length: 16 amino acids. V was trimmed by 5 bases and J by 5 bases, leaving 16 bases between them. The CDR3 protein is CASSKFVREDNSPLHF. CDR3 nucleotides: TGTGCCAGCAGTAAGTTTGTCCGCGAAGATAATTCACCCCTCCACTTT.

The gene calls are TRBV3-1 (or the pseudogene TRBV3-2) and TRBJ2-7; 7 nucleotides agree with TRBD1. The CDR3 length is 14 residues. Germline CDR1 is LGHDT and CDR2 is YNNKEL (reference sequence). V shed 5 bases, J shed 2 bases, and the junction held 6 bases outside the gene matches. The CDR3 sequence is CASSASDRAYEQYV. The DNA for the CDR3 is TGTGCCAGCAGCGCAAGCGACAGGGCCTACGAGCAGTACGTC.

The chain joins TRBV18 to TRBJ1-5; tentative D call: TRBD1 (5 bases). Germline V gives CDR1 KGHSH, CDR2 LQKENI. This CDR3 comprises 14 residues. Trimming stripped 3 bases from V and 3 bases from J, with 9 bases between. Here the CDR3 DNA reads TGTGCCAGCTCACCGGGACGCTTCAATCAGCCCCAGCATTTT. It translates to CASSPGRFNQPQHF.

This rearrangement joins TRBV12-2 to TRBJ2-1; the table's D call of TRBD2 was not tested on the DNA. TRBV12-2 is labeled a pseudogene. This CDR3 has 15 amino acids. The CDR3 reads CASRFRHRTYNEQFF. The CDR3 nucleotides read TGTGCAAGTCGCTTTCGTCATAGAACCTACAATGAGCAGTTCTTC.

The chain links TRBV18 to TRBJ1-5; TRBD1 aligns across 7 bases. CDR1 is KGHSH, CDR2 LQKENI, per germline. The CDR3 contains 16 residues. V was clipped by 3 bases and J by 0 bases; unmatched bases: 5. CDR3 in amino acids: CASSPTGLYSNQPQHF. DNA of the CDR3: TGTGCCAGCTCACCGACAGGGTTGTATAGCAATCAGCCCCAGCATTTT.

CDR3 sequence: CASTPTGIGNTIYF. The CDR3 DNA is TGTGCCAGCACCCCTACAGGGATTGGAAACACCATATATTTT. This chain connects TRBV6-5 to TRBJ1-3, with D maybe TRBD1 (6 bases). Germline assignment: CDR1 MNHEY and CDR2 SVGAGI. The CDR3 is made up of 14 amino acids. V was trimmed by 7 bases and J by 3 bases, leaving 13 bases between them.

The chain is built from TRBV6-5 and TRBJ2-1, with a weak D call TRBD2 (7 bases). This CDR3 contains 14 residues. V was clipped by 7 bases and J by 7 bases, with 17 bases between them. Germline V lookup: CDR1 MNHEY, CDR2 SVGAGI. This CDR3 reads CASNGGGAVNEQFF. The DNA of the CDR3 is TGTGCCAGCAATGGAGGGGGGGCTGTAAATGAGCAGTTCTTC.

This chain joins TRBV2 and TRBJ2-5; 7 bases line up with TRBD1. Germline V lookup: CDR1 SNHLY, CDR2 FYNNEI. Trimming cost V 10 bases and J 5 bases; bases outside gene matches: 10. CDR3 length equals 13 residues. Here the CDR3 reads CATNGQGVETQYF. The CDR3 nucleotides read TGTGCCACCAACGGGCAGGGGGTTGAGACCCAGTACTTC.

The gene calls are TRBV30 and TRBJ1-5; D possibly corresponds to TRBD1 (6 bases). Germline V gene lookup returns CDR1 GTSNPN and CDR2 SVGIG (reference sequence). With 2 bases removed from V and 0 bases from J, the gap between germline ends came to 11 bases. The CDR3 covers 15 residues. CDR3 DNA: TGTGCCTGGAGTACACAGGGTGGTAGCAATCAGCCCCAGCATTTT. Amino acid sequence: CAWSTQGGSNQPQHF.

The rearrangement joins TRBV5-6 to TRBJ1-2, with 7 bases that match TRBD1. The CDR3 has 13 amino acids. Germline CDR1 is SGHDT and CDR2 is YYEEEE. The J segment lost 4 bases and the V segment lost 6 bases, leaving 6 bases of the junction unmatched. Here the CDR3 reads CASIMGQIYGYTF. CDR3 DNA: TGTGCCAGCATTATGGGACAGATCTATGGCTACACCTTC.

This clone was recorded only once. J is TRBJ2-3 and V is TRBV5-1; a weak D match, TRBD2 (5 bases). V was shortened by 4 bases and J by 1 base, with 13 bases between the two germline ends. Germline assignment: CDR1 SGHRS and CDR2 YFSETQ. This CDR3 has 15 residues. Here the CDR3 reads CASSPGVQGTDTQYF. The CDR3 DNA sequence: TGCGCCAGCAGCCCCGGGGTCCAAGGCACAGATACGCAGTATTTT.

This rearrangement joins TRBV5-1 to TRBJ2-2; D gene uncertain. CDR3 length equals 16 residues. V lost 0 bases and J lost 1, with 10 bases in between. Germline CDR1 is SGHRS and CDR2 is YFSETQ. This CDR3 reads CASSLEGIGNTGELFF. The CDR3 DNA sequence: TGCGCCAGCAGCTTGGAAGGTATAGGGAACACCGGGGAGCTGTTTTTT.

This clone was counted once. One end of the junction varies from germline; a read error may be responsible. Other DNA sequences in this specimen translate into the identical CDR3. CDR3 bases: TGTGCCAGCAGCTTAGCGCCTCAACTTAACTATGGCTATACCTTC. Amino acid sequence: CASSLAPQLNYGYTF. The chain recombines TRBV7-2 with TRBJ1-2; no clear D gene. The CDR3 runs to 15 residues. From germline, CDR1 is SGHTA and CDR2 FQGNSA.

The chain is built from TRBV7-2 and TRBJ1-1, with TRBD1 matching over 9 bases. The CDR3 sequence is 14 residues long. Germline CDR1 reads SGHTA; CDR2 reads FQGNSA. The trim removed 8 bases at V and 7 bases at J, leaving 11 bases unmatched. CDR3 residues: CASVGTGRSGEAFF. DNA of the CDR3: TGTGCCAGCGTCGGGACAGGGAGATCGGGTGAAGCTTTCTTT.

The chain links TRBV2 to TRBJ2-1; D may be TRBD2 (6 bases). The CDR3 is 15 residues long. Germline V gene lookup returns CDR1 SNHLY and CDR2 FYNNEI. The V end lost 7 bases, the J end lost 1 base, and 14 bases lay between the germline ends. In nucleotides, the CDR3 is TGTGCCAGCATTACCCGGGACTCATCCTACAATGAGCAGTTCTTC. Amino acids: CASITRDSSYNEQFF.

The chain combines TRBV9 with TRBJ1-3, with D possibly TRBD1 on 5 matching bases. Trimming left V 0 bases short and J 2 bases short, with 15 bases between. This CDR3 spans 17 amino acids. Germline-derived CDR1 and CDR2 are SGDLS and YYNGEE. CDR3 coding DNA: TGTGCCAGCAGCGTAGAGGGCGGGGGGTCGGCTGGAAACACCATATATTTT. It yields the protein CASSVEGGGSAGNTIYF.